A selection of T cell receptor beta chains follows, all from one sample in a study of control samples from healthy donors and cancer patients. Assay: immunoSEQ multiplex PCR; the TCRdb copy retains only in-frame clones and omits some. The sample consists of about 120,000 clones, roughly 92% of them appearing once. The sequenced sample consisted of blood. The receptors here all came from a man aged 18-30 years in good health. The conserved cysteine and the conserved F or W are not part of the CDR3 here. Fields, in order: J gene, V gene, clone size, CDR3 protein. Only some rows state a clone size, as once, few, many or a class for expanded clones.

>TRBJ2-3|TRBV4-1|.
ASSLDPRTDTQY
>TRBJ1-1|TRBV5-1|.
ASSLKGAPPEAF
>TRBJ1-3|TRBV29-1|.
SVTQTGTGNTIY
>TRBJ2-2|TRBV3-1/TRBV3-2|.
ASSKTYGERGTGELF
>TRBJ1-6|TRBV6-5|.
ASSNGIGQESPLH
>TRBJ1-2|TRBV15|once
ATSTVDRGGDGYT
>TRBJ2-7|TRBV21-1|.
ASSRKRQGTYEQY
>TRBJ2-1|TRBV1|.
TSSQASVFHNEQF
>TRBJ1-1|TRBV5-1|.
ASSIPDRMNTEAF
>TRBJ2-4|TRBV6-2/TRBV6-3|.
ASSGTPVYIQY
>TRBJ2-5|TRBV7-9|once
ASSLGGSETQY
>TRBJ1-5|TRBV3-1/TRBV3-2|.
ASSQEPGAIQPQH
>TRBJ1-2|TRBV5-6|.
ASSLPYAVDYGYT
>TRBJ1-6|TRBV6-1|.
ASSEARGSPLH
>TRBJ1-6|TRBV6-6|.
ASSPATGVTYNSPLH
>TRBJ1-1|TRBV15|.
ATSGYRVGGTEAF
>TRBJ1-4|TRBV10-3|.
AISELGNDEKLF
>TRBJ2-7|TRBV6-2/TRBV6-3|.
ASSKTETGRHEQY
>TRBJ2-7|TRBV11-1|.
ASSNRDRVIYEQY
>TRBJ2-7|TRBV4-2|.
ASSQGQGVIYEQY
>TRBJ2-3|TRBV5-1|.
ASSLEPGGLTDTQY
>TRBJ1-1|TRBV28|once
ASRHRNLRNTEAF
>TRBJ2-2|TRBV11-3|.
ASSLGGLGMETPNTGELF
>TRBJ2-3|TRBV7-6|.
ASSTGLAGDSYTQY
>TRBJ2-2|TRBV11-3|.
ASSRLAGEVGELF
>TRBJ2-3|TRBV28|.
ASRGRDSPSTDTQY
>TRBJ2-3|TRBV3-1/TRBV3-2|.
ASSLPRADTQY
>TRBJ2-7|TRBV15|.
ATSRDLQGAGVGQY
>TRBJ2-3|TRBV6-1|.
ASSERTGRGSSDTQY
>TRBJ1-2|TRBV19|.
ASSTGEYGYT
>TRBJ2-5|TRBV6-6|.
ASSRLSGTTDGETQY
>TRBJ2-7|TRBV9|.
ASSSADSYEQY
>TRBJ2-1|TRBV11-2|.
ASSFIAGSYNEQF
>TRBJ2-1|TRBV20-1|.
SASDHNEQF
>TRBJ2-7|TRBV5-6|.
ASSLGSNSYEQY
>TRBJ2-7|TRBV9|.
ASSPKRGDSYEQY